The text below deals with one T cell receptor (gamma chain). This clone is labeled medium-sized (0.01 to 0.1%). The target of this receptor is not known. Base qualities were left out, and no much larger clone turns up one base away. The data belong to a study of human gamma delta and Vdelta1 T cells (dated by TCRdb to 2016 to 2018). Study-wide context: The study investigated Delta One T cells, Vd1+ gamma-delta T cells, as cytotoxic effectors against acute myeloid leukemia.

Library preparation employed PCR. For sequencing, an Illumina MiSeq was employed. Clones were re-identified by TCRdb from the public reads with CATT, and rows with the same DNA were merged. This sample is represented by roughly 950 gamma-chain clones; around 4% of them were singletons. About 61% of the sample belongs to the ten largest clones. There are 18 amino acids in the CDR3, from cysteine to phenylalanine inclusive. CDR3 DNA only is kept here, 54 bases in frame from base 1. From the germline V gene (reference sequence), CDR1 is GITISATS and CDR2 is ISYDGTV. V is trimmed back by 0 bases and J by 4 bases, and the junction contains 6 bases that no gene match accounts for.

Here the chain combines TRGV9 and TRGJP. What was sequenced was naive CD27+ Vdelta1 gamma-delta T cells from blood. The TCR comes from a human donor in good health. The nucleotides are TGTGCCTTGTGGGAGGTGATCCCCCAAGAGTTGGGCAAAAAAATCAAGGTATTT. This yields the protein CALWEVIPQELGKKIKVF.